Included here is one T cell receptor beta chain sequence, with context. Antigen unknown. The sample belongs to a study of naive and memory T cell subsets. General observations from the study: The power law exponent of TCR abundance differed between naive and memory cells. A few larger clonotypes appeared in naive repertoires, especially CD8, possibly memory cells re-expressing CD45RA.

Both TRBC1 and TRBC2 were covered by a beta constant-region primer of two equimolar oligonucleotides. Ligated cDNA was amplified by four rounds of PCR with nested alpha and beta constant-region primers and SP2. TCRdb reprocessed the UMI-ligation and nested PCR reads via MiXCR and lists one record per CDR3 protein. Of 98,000 or so distinct CDR3 sequences in the sample, roughly 12% were seen once. After the first PCR, alpha and beta chain libraries were processed separately. Four subsets defined by CD45RA and CD27 were sorted after CD3, CD4, CD8 and live/dead staining. The germline V gene encodes CDR1 SGHDN and CDR2 FVKESK. The germline V and J ends were trimmed by 5 bases and 3 bases, with 5 bases remaining between them. The CDR3 consists of 11 residues.

The sequence was obtained from a human donor in good health. The chain couples TRBV14 to TRBJ2-7; D is uncertain. The specimen sequenced was naive CD4+ T cells from blood. The CDR3 loop reads CASSAHYEQYF. The DNA of the CDR3 is TGTGCCAGCAGCGCCCACTACGAGCAGTACTTC. Variable domain in full (rest from reference TRBV14 and TRBJ2-7): EAGVTQFPSHSVIEKGQTVTLRCDPISGHDNLYWYRRVMGKEIKFLLHFVKESKQDESGMPNNRFLAERTGGTYSTLKVQPAELEDSGVYFCASSAHYEQYFGPGTRLTVT.